These T cell receptor beta chains were read from a single sample in a study of spatial heterogeneity in lung cancer. TCRdb fed the 5' RACE reads into MiXCR, producing one record per CDR3 protein. The table includes about 50,000 distinct CDR3 sequences, approximately 7.6% detected once. The sample consisted of PBMCs, taken at surgery. Receptor source: a female donor with early-stage non-small cell lung cancer. The CDR3 runs from the conserved cysteine through the conserved F or W. The order of the fields is J gene, V gene, CDR3 protein.

j_gene: TRBJ2-1; v_gene: TRBV7-2; CDR3aa: CASSRQGGVTYNEQFF
j_gene: TRBJ2-6; v_gene: TRBV7-9; CDR3aa: CASSSGRPYSGANVLTF
j_gene: TRBJ1-5; v_gene: TRBV12-3/TRBV12-4; CDR3aa: CASSSSASGQPQHF
j_gene: TRBJ2-1; v_gene: TRBV19; CDR3aa: CASSTLESSYNEQFF
j_gene: TRBJ1-1; v_gene: TRBV7-2; CDR3aa: CASGRQYTEAFF
j_gene: TRBJ2-3; v_gene: TRBV7-3; CDR3aa: CASSPGLRTDTQYF
j_gene: TRBJ1-5; v_gene: TRBV6-1; CDR3aa: CASRVPGTKGGLGNQPQHF
j_gene: TRBJ1-4; v_gene: TRBV15; CDR3aa: CATSRDGSGSEKLFF
j_gene: TRBJ1-2; v_gene: TRBV19; CDR3aa: CASTTASGNYGYTF
j_gene: TRBJ2-1; v_gene: TRBV19; CDR3aa: CASSISGGGYNEQFF
j_gene: TRBJ2-7; v_gene: TRBV7-2; CDR3aa: CASSSGGIPPYEQYF
j_gene: TRBJ2-1; v_gene: TRBV27; CDR3aa: CASSSTLGEQFF
j_gene: TRBJ1-4; v_gene: TRBV6-5; CDR3aa: CASSQPGEKLFF
j_gene: TRBJ1-3; v_gene: TRBV4-3; CDR3aa: CASSQDFGNTIYF
j_gene: TRBJ2-2; v_gene: TRBV7-7; CDR3aa: CASSLSGTVTGELSF
j_gene: TRBJ2-2; v_gene: TRBV3-1; CDR3aa: CASSQFSGGAGNTGELFF
j_gene: TRBJ2-3; v_gene: TRBV7-2; CDR3aa: CASSSRGLAGQGTQYF
j_gene: TRBJ1-1; v_gene: TRBV6-2/TRBV6-3; CDR3aa: CASKPFGGADTEAFF
j_gene: TRBJ1-4; v_gene: TRBV4-3; CDR3aa: CASSQWGSNEKLFF
j_gene: TRBJ2-4; v_gene: TRBV6-2/TRBV6-3; CDR3aa: CASSYSYSNIQYF
j_gene: TRBJ2-7; v_gene: TRBV7-9; CDR3aa: CASSLALTLGEQYF
j_gene: TRBJ1-4; v_gene: TRBV20-1; CDR3aa: CSASSLGGNEKLFF
j_gene: TRBJ2-1; v_gene: TRBV20-1; CDR3aa: CSASSRGAYNEQFF
j_gene: TRBJ2-7; v_gene: TRBV28; CDR3aa: CASSLSATSYEQYF
j_gene: TRBJ1-5; v_gene: TRBV20-1; CDR3aa: CSARNRGGGNQPQHF
j_gene: TRBJ2-1; v_gene: TRBV6-5; CDR3aa: CASSYSTVRGAYNEQFF
j_gene: TRBJ2-7; v_gene: TRBV4-1; CDR3aa: CASSQEDGYEQYF